The clone carrying this T cell receptor (beta chain) was seen only once. Its antigen is not known. The data derive from a study of graft-versus-host responses after intestinal transplantation. Study in general: Isolated intestinal, liver-intestinal, or multivisceral transplants had been given to the recipients. Tacrolimus plus steroids were given to all recipients for approximately three years, preceded by anti-thymocyte globulin induction. Study-wide points: The marrow of recipients harbored GvH clones, and ileum or blood showed some of them first.

Method: immunoSEQ multiplex PCR; TCRdb's copy keeps in-frame clones and lacks some. Here the sample spans about 120,000 clones, approximately 94% being singletons. In germline, CDR1 is SGHRS, CDR2 YFSETQ. The ends lost 7 bases at V and 3 bases at J; junction bases unmatched: 5. The CDR3 length is 13 residues. The source of this sequence is a human donor who was the organ donor for an intestinal transplant. The sequenced sample was unstimulated CD4+ T cells sorted from spleen or lymph node cells, obtained before transplant. The chain carries TRBV5-1 and TRBJ2-7; 9 bases match TRBD1. Here the CDR3 reads CASAGTGHYEQYF. The CDR3 DNA reads TGCGCCAGCGCCGGGACAGGGCACTACGAGCAGTACTTC. The full variable domain, with the rest looked up from reference TRBV5-1 and TRBJ2-7, is KAGVTQTPRYLIKTRGQQVTLSCSPISGHRSVSWYQQTPGQGLQFLFEYFSETQRNKGNFPGRFSGRQFSNSRSEMNVSTLELGDSALYLCASAGTGHYEQYFGPGTRLTVT.